The TCR beta chain described here comes from a study of shared clonotypes between healthy human individuals. The CDR3 runs 16 residues. In germline, CDR1 is SGHVS, CDR2 FNYEAQ. After removal of 6 bases from V and 6 bases from J, the junction contained 14 bases not matched to a gene. The study drew all its donors from Caucasian adults living in Nashville, Tennessee. The assay was carried out at the deep level. The assay was immunoSEQ multiplex PCR, and TCRdb's table has in-frame clones only and misses some. The table has around 690,000 clones, less than 95% seen once. The clonotype originates from a man younger than 35 in good health. Some clones in this sample may be carry-over from other donors' samples. The rearrangement joins TRBV7-6 to TRBJ2-3; 8 nucleotides match TRBD2. Sequenced sample: memory CD8+ T cells from PBMCs. Subset specified: CD45RO+ cells pooled with CCR7-negative TemRA cells. The CDR3: CASRPAGASGGDTQYF. The CDR3 DNA is TGTGCCAGCAGACCAGCGGGAGCCTCAGGAGGGGATACGCAGTATTTT.